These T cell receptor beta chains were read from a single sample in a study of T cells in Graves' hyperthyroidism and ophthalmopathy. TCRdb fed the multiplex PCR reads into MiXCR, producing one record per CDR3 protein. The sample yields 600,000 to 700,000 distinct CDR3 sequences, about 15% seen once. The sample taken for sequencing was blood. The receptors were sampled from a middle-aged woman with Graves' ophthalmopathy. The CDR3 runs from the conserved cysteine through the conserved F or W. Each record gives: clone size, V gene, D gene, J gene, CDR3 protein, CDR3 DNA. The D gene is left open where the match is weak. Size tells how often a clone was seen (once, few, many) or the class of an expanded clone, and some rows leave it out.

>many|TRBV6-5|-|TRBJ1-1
CASIAGGGAFF
TGTGCCAGCATCGCAGGTGGCGGAGCTTTCTTT
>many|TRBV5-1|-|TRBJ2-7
CASSLPRERGQAYEQYF
TGCGCCAGCAGCTTGCCTAGAGAGAGGGGCCAAGCCTACGAGCAGTACTTC
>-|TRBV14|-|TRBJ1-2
CASSQDRGSSGYTF
TGTGCCAGCAGCCAAGACAGGGGTTCGAGTGGCTACACCTTC
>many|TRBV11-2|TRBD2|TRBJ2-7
CASSQPTPSGWSYEQYF
TGTGCCAGCAGCCAACCCACTCCTAGCGGTTGGTCCTACGAGCAGTACTTC
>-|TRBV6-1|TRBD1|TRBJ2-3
CASSSGTGGIDTQYF
TGTGCCAGCAGCTCCGGGACAGGGGGCATAGATACGCAGTATTTT
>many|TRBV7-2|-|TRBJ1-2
CASSPVGFGYTF
TGTGCCAGCAGCCCCGTTGGTTTTGGCTACACCTTC
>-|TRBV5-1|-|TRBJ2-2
CASSPLAGKGGELFF
TGCGCCAGCAGCCCCCTGGCAGGGAAAGGCGGGGAGCTGTTTTTT
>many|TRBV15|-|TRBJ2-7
CATSRGRTAYEQYF
TGTGCCACCAGCAGAGGTAGGACAGCCTACGAGCAGTACTTC
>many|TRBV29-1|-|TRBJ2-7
CSVSSSYEQYF
TGCAGCGTTTCTTCCTCCTACGAGCAGTACTTC
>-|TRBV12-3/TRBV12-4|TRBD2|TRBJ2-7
CASSYGGGSREQYF
TGTGCCAGCAGTTATGGGGGAGGGTCTCGGGAGCAGTACTTC
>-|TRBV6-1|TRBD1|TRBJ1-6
CASSITGDSPLHF
TGTGCCAGCAGTATAACAGGGGATTCACCCCTCCACTTT
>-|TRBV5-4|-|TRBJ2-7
CASSDVGGAVEQYF
TGTGCCAGCAGCGACGTAGGGGGGGCGGTCGAGCAGTACTTC
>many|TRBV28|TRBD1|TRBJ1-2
CASSLSDRGLYGYTF
TGTGCCAGCAGTTTATCGGACAGGGGTCTCTATGGCTACACCTTC
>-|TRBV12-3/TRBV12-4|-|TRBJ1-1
CATSLGNLNTEAFF
TGTGCCACCAGCTTGGGGAACTTGAACACTGAAGCTTTCTTT
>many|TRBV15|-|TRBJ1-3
CATSRDRTTLRNTIYF
TGTGCCACCAGCAGAGATCGGACTACATTAAGAAACACCATATATTTT
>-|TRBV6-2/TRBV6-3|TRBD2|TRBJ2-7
CASTQGRALRTSGTEQYF
TGTGCCAGCACCCAAGGAAGGGCCCTGCGGACTAGCGGGACCGAGCAGTACTTC
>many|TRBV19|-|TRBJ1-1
CASSKVMNTEAFF
TGTGCCAGTAGTAAAGTCATGAACACTGAAGCTTTCTTT
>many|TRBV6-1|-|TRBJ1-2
CASSEDRTYGYTF
TGTGCCAGCAGTGAAGACCGAACCTATGGCTACACCTTC
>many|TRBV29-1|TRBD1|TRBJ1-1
CSVEGQGGTEAFF
TGCAGCGTTGAAGGACAGGGGGGCACTGAAGCTTTCTTT
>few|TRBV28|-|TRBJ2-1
CASSSPGTIEDNEQFF
TGTGCCAGCAGCTCTCCCGGGACAATCGAAGACAATGAGCAGTTCTTC
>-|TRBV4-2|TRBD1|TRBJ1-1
CASSQRQGYNTEAFF
TGTGCCAGCAGCCAGAGACAGGGGTACAACACTGAAGCTTTCTTT
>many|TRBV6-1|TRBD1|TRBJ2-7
CASSDRGQSYEQYF
TGTGCCAGCAGTGACAGGGGGCAAAGCTACGAGCAGTACTTC
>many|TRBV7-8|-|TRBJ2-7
CASSLGHLYEQYF
TGTGCCAGCAGCTTAGGACACCTCTACGAGCAGTACTTC
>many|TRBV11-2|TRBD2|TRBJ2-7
CASSQLAGGPYEQYF
TGTGCCAGCAGCCAACTAGCGGGAGGGCCCTACGAGCAGTACTTC
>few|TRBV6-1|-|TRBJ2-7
CASRLGRDGPYEQYF
TGTGCCAGCAGACTAGGCCGGGACGGGCCCTACGAGCAGTACTTC
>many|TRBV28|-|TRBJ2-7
CASSKGSTYEQYF
TGTGCCAGCAGTAAGGGCTCGACCTACGAGCAGTACTTC
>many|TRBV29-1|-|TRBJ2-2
CSAYLTKNTGELFF
TGCAGCGCTTACTTGACAAAGAACACCGGGGAGCTGTTTTTT
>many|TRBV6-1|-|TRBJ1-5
CASRGPSNQPQHF
TGTGCCAGCAGGGGACCCAGCAATCAGCCCCAGCATTTT
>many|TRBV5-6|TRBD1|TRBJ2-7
CASSNSDRIYEQYF
TGTGCCAGCAGCAACTCGGACAGGATCTACGAGCAGTACTTC
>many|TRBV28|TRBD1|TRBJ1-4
CASSYLQGGNEKLFF
TGTGCCAGCAGTTACCTCCAGGGGGGTAATGAAAAACTGTTTTTT
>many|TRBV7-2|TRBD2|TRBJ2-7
CASGHHLTSGKPHEQYF
TGTGCCAGCGGCCACCACCTGACTAGCGGGAAACCCCACGAGCAGTACTTC
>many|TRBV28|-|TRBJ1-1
CASSLTVGAEAFF
TGTGCCAGCAGTCTCACGGTAGGGGCGGAAGCTTTCTTT
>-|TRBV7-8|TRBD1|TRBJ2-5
CASSSNTGTGAGRETQYF
TGTGCCAGCAGCTCGAACACCGGGACAGGGGCTGGAAGAGAGACCCAGTACTTC
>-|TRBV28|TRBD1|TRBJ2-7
CASMGQFYEQYF
TGTGCCAGCATGGGACAGTTCTACGAGCAGTACTTC
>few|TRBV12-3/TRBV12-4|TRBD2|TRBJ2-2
CASIPGLEAGELFF
TGTGCCAGCATCCCGGGACTAGAAGCCGGGGAGCTGTTTTTT
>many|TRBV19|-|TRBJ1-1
CAITDRLNTEAFF
TGTGCCATTACTGACAGGTTGAACACTGAAGCTTTCTTT
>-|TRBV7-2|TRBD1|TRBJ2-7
CASSRDRSYEQCF
TGTGCCAGCAGCAGGGACAGGTCCTACGAGCAGTGCTTC